These T cell receptor beta chains were read from a single sample in a study of blood T cell repertoires in COVID-19. TCRdb keeps only in-frame clones here, not all; method: immunoSEQ multiplex PCR. The table shows roughly 110,000 clones, with around 92% occurring only once. What was sequenced was peripheral blood. All receptors derive from a man aged 35-49 years with active or convalescent COVID-19. The CDR3 runs from the conserved cysteine through the conserved F or W. D genes are given only for firm matches. A row's size may be missing; if present it is once, few, many or a size class.

>TRBD1|TRBJ2-7|NA|TRBV30
CAWERQGIYEQYF
TGTGCCTGGGAGCGACAGGGAATCTACGAGCAGTACTTC
>NA|TRBJ2-5|NA|TRBV19
CASSIYFSRGQETQYF
TGTGCCAGTAGTATTTATTTCTCTCGGGGGCAAGAGACCCAGTACTTC
>NA|TRBJ1-1|NA|TRBV7-3
CASSPVVNTEAFF
TGTGCCAGCAGCCCCGTAGTGAACACTGAAGCTTTCTTT
>NA|TRBJ2-2|once|TRBV27
CASSFTAGTGELFF
TGTGCCAGCAGTTTCACAGCCGGTACCGGGGAGCTGTTTTTT
>TRBD1|TRBJ1-1|NA|TRBV6-5
CASSSGTANTEAFF
TGTGCCAGCAGTTCCGGGACAGCGAACACTGAAGCTTTCTTT
>NA|TRBJ1-2|once|TRBV19
CASSRQEYGYTF
TGTGCCAGTAGTCGACAGGAATATGGCTACACCTTC
>NA|TRBJ1-5|NA|TRBV5-8
CASSGRVPPWHF
TGTGCCAGCAGCGGCCGGGTCCCACCTTGGCATTTT
>NA|TRBJ1-5|NA|TRBV6-5
CASSLGGHGNQPQHF
TGTGCCAGCAGTTTGGGGGGGCACGGCAATCAGCCCCAGCATTTT
>TRBD1|TRBJ1-1|NA|TRBV5-6
CASSLAAGGPNTEAFF
TGTGCCAGCAGCTTGGCCGCAGGGGGGCCAAACACTGAAGCTTTCTTT
>TRBD1|TRBJ2-2|NA|TRBV5-4
CASSSGQGANTGELFF
TGTGCCAGCAGCTCAGGACAGGGGGCAAACACCGGGGAGCTGTTTTTT
>TRBD2|TRBJ2-7|NA|TRBV7-2
CASSPTSGSYHEQYF
TGTGCCAGCAGCCCGACTAGCGGGAGTTACCACGAGCAGTACTTC
>TRBD2|TRBJ2-3|NA|TRBV7-8
CASSLGSARLAGGLTYF
TGTGCCAGCAGCTTAGGATCGGCTAGGCTAGCGGGAGGGTTGACGTATTTT
>NA|TRBJ2-7|NA|TRBV24-1
CATSGAGTYEQYF
TGTGCCACCAGTGGCGCCGGTACCTACGAGCAGTACTTC
>NA|TRBJ2-7|once|TRBV18
CASSLTSSYEQYF
TGTGCCAGCTCTCTGACAAGCTCCTACGAGCAGTACTTC
>NA|TRBJ1-4|NA|TRBV5-1
CASSLSSGSEKLFF
TGCGCCAGCAGCTTGTCATCGGGATCCGAAAAACTGTTTTTT
>NA|TRBJ2-1|NA|TRBV4-3
CASSQDRTYSSYNEQFF
TGCGCCAGCAGCCAGGATCGGACTTACAGCTCCTACAATGAGCAGTTCTTC
>NA|TRBJ1-2|NA|TRBV5-1
CASSLGQGGYGYTF
TGCGCCAGCAGCTTAGGTCAGGGAGGGTATGGCTACACCTTC
>TRBD1|TRBJ1-5|NA|TRBV28
CASSLGAGGRNQPQHF
TGTGCCAGCAGTTTAGGGGCAGGGGGTCGGAATCAGCCCCAGCATTTT
>NA|TRBJ2-1|NA|TRBV6-5
CASSSMSSYNEQFF
TGTGCCAGCAGTTCCATGAGCTCCTACAATGAGCAGTTCTTC
>NA|TRBJ2-2|NA|TRBV4-2
CASSLSGSTTGELFF
TGTGCCAGCAGCCTCTCCGGGTCTACCACCGGGGAGCTGTTTTTT
>NA|TRBJ1-5|NA|TRBV28
CASSWAGRSNQPQHF
TGTGCCAGCTCATGGGCCGGCAGAAGCAATCAGCCCCAGCATTTT
>TRBD1|TRBJ1-3|NA|TRBV7-9
CASSLGGQFSGNTIYF
TGTGCCAGCAGCTTAGGGGGACAGTTCTCTGGAAACACCATATATTTT
>NA|TRBJ2-5|NA|TRBV3-1/TRBV3-2
CASSQPRSQYF
TGTGCCAGCAGCCAACCTAGGTCCCAGTACTTC
>NA|TRBJ2-3|NA|TRBV18
CASSPQWGGTDTQYF
TGTGCCAGCTCACCACAGTGGGGCGGCACAGATACGCAGTATTTT
>NA|TRBJ2-1|NA|TRBV5-6
CASSLDRQDEQFF
TGTGCCAGCAGCTTGGACAGGCAGGATGAGCAGTTCTTC
>TRBD2|TRBJ2-7|NA|TRBV9
CASSSGGVGAFPTPHEQYF
TGTGCCAGCAGCTCTGGGGGGGTGGGTGCTTTTCCCACGCCCCACGAGCAGTACTTC
>NA|TRBJ1-2|once|TRBV3-1/TRBV3-2
CASSQSGKVYTF
TGTGCCAGCAGCCAATCAGGGAAGGTCTACACCTTC
>TRBD1|TRBJ1-3|NA|TRBV5-1
CASRQGAKGNTIYF
TGCGCCAGCAGACAGGGGGCTAAAGGAAACACCATATATTTT
>NA|TRBJ1-1|once|TRBV7-9
CASSAGLGTEAFF
TGTGCCAGCAGCGCGGGACTTGGCACTGAAGCTTTCTTT
>TRBD1|TRBJ1-2|few|TRBV13
CASSFWTGSKGYTF
TGTGCCAGCAGTTTTTGGACAGGGAGTAAAGGCTACACCTTC
>TRBD2|TRBJ2-7|once|TRBV6-4
CASSTLSGTSGRIYYEQYF
TGTGCCAGCAGTACCCTTTCCGGGACTAGCGGGAGGATATACTACGAGCAGTACTTC
>NA|TRBJ2-2|NA|TRBV7-8
CASSYGLRTGELFF
TGTGCCAGCAGCTATGGACTCCGAACCGGGGAGCTGTTTTTT
>NA|TRBJ2-7|NA|TRBV6-5
CASRRLLSSYEQYF
TGTGCCAGCAGGAGACTACTAAGCTCCTACGAGCAGTACTTC